One T cell receptor (beta chain) is described in this entry. This specimen belongs to a study of blood T cell repertoires in COVID-19. After removal of 7 bases from V and 0 bases from J, the junction contained 5 bases not matched to a gene. This CDR3 is built from 14 residues. CDR1 and CDR2 (germline): SQVTM, ANQGSEA. Sequencing used immunoSEQ multiplex PCR; TCRdb keeps in-frame clones, though not all of them. The profile shows about 120,000 clones, around four fifths of them singletons. The sample taken for sequencing was peripheral blood. The chain carries TRBV29-1 and TRBJ2-2; 7 bases match TRBD2. The clonotype comes from a man aged 25-45 years with acute or convalescent COVID-19. The DNA of the CDR3 is TGCAGCGCCCGCGGGGGTTCGAACACCGGGGAGCTGTTTTTT. Amino acids: CSARGGSNTGELFF.